Below, 5 T cell receptor beta chains from the same sample are listed, as sequenced in a study of vaccination and CD4 T cells after COVID-19. Once obtained from cultured CD4+ T cells, the DNA was sequenced using the Oncomine TCR Beta short-read assay. TCRdb re-derived calls from the PCR reads in MiXCR, one entry per CDR3 protein. The sample records about 22,000 distinct CDR3 sequences, less than 45% being singletons. This sample's time point: late sampling 161 to 241 days after vaccination in a few convalescent patients. Treatment here: roughly 10-day PBMC culture with coronavirus spike peptide pools or control peptides (ViraFEST assay). Their specific antigens are unknown. The input for sequencing was CD4+ T cells from blood, cultured in vitro, taken about 7 months after SARS-CoV-2 vaccination. Receptors originate from a human donor who had recovered from COVID-19.

The chain uses TRBV7-2 and TRBJ1-6; no reliable D call. The length of the CDR3 is 14 residues. Germline CDR1 is SGHTA and CDR2 is FQGNSA. The V and J ends lost 3 bases and 9 bases respectively, with 12 bases between them. The DNA of the CDR3 is TGTGCCAGCAGCTTGAACGATCGGATTTCACCCCTCCACTTT. This translates into CASSLNDRISPLHF. Full variable domain (rest looked up from reference TRBV7-2 and TRBJ1-6): GAGVSQSPSNKVTEKGKDVELRCDPISGHTALYWYRQSLGQGLEFLIYFQGNSAPDKSGLPSDRFSAERTGGSVSTLTIQRTQQEDSAVYLCASSLNDRISPLHFGNGTRLTVT.

In this sample, this clonotype turned up a few times. The chain employs TRBV7-9 and TRBJ2-3; 10 nucleotides align to TRBD2. The CDR3 extends over 14 amino acids. The germline gives CDR1 SEHNR, CDR2 FQNEAQ (reference sequence). Trimming removed 5 bases from V and 4 bases from J; junction bases left unmatched: 3. In DNA form, the CDR3 reads TGTGCCAGCAGCGACGGACTAGCGGCAGATACGCAGTATTTT. Its protein product is CASSDGLAADTQYF.

The chain is built from TRBV7-9 and TRBJ1-6; 8 bases match TRBD1. The CDR3 has 13 amino acids. Germline V gene sequence: CDR1 SEHNR, CDR2 FQNEAQ (reference sequence). V gave up 5 bases and J gave up 11 bases; unmatched junction bases: 5. For the CDR3, the DNA is TGTGCCAGCAGCGTGACAGGGGACGCACCCCTCCACTTT. This sequence encodes CASSVTGDAPLHF.

In this sample, this clonotype turned up once. The rearrangement links TRBV6-7 to TRBJ2-7; 7 nucleotides agree with TRBD2. TRBV6-7 is an ORF, with its function uncertain. This CDR3 spans 14 amino acids. Trimming took 6 bases from V and 0 from J; bases not matched to a gene: 5. In DNA form, the CDR3 reads TGTGCCAGCAGCCGCCAGCGGGGCTCCTACGAGCAGTACTTC. Amino acid sequence: CASSRQRGSYEQYF.

This clonotype was seen only a few times. The rearrangement links TRBV7-3 to TRBJ1-2; D remains unclear. This CDR3 is built from 13 residues. Germline loops: CDR1 SGHTA, CDR2 FQGTGA. V was trimmed by 5 bases and J by 2 bases, leaving 9 bases between them. In DNA form, the CDR3 reads TGTGCCAGCAGCCAGCAACCGAACTATGGCTACACCTTC. Residues: CASSQQPNYGYTF.